This TCR beta chain appears in the sequencing data of a study of blood T cells in healthy people across ages. Study at large: T cells yielded about one barcoded beta molecule per two cells through template switching.

The CDR3 sequence is 14 residues long. V was shortened by 1 base and J by 2 bases, with 6 bases between the two germline ends. The germline V gene has CDR1 LNHDA and CDR2 SQIVND (reference sequence). Using a J-beta primer mix together with a sample-barcoded 5' primer, a second PCR was run for roughly 6 to 11 cycles. TCRdb called the 5' RACE reads again in MiXCR, with one record for every CDR3 protein. The sample records roughly 900,000 distinct CDR3 sequences, approximately 49% being singletons. Every donor provided 9.5 to 10 milliliters of peripheral blood. The source material was blood. The chain joins TRBV19 to TRBJ2-1; tentatively, D is TRBD1 (5 bases). This clonotype originated in a man aged 25 to 45 in good health. CDR3 DNA: TGTGCCAGTAGTATAGGGGGCCCCTACAATGAGCAGTTCTTC. Translated, it gives CASSIGGPYNEQFF.